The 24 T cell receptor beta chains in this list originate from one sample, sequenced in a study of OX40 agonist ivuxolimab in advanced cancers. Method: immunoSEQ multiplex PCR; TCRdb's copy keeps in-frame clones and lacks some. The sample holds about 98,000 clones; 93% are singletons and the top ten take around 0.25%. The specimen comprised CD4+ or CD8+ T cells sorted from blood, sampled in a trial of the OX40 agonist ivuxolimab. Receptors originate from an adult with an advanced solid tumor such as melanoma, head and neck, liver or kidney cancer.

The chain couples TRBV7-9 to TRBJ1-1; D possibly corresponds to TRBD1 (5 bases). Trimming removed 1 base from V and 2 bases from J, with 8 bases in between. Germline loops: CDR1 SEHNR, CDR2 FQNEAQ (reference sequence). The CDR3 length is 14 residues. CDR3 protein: CASSLEQDNTEAFF. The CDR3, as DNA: TGTGCCAGCAGCTTAGAACAGGATAACACTGAAGCTTTCTTT.

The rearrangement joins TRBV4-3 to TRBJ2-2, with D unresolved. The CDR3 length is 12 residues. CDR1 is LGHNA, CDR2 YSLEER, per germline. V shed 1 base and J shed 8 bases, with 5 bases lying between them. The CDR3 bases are TGCGCCAGCAGCCAAGTAAGGGGGGAGCTGTTTTTT. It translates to CASSQVRGELFF.

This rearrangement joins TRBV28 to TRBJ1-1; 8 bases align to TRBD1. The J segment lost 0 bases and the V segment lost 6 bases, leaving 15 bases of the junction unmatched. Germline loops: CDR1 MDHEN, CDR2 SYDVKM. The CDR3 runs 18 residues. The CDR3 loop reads CASSFLRGRNKMNTEAFF. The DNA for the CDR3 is TGTGCCAGCAGCTTCCTCAGGGGGCGGAATAAGATGAACACTGAAGCTTTCTTT.

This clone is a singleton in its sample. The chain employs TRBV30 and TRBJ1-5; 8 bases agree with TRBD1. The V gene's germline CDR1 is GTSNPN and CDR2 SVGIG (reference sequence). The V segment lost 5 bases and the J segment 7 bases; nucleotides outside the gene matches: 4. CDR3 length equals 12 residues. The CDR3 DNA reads TGTGCCTGGGGACAGGGAGGGCAGCCCCAGCATTTT. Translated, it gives CAWGQGGQPQHF.

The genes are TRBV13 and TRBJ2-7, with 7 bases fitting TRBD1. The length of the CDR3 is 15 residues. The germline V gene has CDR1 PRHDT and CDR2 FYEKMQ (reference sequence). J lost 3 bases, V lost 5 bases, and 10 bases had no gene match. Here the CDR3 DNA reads TGTGCCAGCAGCCCTACACCGGGACAGAACTACGAGCAGTACTTC. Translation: CASSPTPGQNYEQYF.

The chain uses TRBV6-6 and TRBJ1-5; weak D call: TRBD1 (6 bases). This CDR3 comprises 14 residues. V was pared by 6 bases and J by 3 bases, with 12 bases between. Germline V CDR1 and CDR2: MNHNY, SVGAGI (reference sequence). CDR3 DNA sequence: TGTGCCAGCAGGCCAGGGGTGGCCAATCAGCCCCAGCATTTT. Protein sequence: CASRPGVANQPQHF.

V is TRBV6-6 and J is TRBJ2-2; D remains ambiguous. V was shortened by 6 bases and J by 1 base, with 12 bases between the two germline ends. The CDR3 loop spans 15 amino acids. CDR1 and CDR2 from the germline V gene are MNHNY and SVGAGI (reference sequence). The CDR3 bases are TGTGCCAGCAGCCCGGACGTGTTGAACACCGGGGAGCTGTTTTTT. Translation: CASSPDVLNTGELFF.

CDR3: CASSPRLAGGPDTQYF. DNA of the CDR3: TGTGCCAGCTCACCTCGGCTAGCGGGAGGGCCAGATACGCAGTATTTT. The chain is built from TRBV18 and TRBJ2-3; the match to TRBD2 covers 12 bases. The CDR3 has 16 amino acids. V lost 3 bases to trimming and J lost 4 bases; unmatched junction nucleotides: 5. The germline CDR1 and CDR2 sequences are KGHSH and LQKENI.

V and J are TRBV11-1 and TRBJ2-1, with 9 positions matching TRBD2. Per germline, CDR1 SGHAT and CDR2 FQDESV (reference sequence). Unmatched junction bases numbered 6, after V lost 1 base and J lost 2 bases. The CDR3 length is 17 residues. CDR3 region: CASSLDMASGTYNEQFF. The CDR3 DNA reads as TGTGCCAGCAGCTTAGACATGGCTAGCGGGACCTACAATGAGCAGTTCTTC. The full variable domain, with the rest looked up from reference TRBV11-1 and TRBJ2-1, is EAEVAQSPRYKITEKSQAVAFWCDPISGHATLYWYRQILGQGPELLVQFQDESVVDDSQLPKDRFSAERLKGVDSTLKIQPAELGDSAMYLCASSLDMASGTYNEQFFGPGTRLTVL.

The CDR3 reads CASSTQGLMTEAFF. In DNA form, the CDR3 reads TGTGCCAGCAGCACTCAGGGATTGATGACTGAAGCTTTCTTT. The V call is TRBV7-2, the J call TRBJ1-1, with D possibly matching TRBD1 (5 bases). The CDR3 spans 14 residues. Germline CDR1 reads SGHTA; CDR2 reads FQGNSA. V lost 5 bases, J lost 5 bases, and 15 bases lay in between.

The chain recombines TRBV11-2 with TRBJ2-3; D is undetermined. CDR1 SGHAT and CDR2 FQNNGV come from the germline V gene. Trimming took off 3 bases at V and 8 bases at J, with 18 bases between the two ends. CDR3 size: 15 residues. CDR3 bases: TGTGCCAGCAGCTTGAACGATCCCCAAATCGGTACGCAGTATTTT. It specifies CASSLNDPQIGTQYF.

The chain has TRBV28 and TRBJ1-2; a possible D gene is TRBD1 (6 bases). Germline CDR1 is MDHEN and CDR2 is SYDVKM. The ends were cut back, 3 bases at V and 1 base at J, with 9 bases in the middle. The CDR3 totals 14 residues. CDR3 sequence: CASSLTGDNYGYTF. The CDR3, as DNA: TGTGCCAGCAGTTTGACAGGTGATAACTATGGCTACACCTTC.

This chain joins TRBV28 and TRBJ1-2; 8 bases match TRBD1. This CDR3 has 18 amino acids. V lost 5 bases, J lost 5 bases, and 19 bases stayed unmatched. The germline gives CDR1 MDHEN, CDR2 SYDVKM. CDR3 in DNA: TGTGCCAGCAGTCCCGACAGGGGATCGGCGTGGATCGAATATGGCTACACCTTC. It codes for CASSPDRGSAWIEYGYTF.

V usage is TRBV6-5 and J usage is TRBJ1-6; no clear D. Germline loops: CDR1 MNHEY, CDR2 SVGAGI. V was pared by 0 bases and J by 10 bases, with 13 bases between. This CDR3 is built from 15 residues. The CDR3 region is CASSYSSGHGSPLHF. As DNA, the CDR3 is TGTGCCAGCAGTTACTCGTCAGGCCACGGGTCACCCCTCCACTTT.

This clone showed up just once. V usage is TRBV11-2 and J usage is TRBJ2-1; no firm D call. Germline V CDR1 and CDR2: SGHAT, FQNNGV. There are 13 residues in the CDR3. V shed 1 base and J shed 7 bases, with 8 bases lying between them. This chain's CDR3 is CASSLVVQNEQFF. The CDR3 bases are TGTGCCAGCAGCTTAGTTGTCCAGAATGAGCAGTTCTTC.

Here the CDR3 DNA reads TGTGCCAGCAGGGATCCGGGACTGGGTCACAATGAGCAGTTCTTC. It is translated as CASRDPGLGHNEQFF. The V and J genes are TRBV6-1 and TRBJ2-1, with TRBD2 as a possible D gene (6 bases). This CDR3 is built from 15 residues. The V gene lost 6 bases and the J gene lost 5 bases, with 17 bases spanning the gap. Germline CDR1 is MNHNS and CDR2 is SASEGT.

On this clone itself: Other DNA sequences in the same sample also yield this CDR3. This CDR3 reads CASSALIRGVGYTF. In DNA, the CDR3 is TGTGCCAGCAGTGCGCTTATTAGGGGGGTTGGCTACACCTTC. The chain carries TRBV9 and TRBJ1-2, with D possibly TRBD1 on 6 matching bases. The CDR3 runs 14 residues. The germline V gene encodes CDR1 SGDLS and CDR2 YYNGEE. V was clipped by 5 bases and J by 7 bases, with 18 bases between them.

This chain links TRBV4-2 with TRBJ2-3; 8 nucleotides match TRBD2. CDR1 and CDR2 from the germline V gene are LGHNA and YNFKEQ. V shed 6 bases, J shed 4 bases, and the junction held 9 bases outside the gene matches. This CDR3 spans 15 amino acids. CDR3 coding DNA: TGTGCCAGCAGGGATGGGACTAGTGAAGCAGATACGCAGTATTTT. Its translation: CASRDGTSEADTQYF.

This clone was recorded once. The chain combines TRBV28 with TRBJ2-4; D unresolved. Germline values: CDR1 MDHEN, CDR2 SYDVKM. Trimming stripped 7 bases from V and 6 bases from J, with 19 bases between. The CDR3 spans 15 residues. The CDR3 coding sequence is TGTGCCAGCACCTCAGGAAGATTTGGAAGAAACATTCAGTACTTC. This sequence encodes CASTSGRFGRNIQYF.

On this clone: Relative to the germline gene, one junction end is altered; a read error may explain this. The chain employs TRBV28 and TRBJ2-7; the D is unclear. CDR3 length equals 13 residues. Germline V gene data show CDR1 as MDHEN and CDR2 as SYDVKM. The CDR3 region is CASSLLAGAAESF. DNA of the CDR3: TGTGCCAGCAGTTTATTGGCAGGCGCGGCAGAATCCTTC.

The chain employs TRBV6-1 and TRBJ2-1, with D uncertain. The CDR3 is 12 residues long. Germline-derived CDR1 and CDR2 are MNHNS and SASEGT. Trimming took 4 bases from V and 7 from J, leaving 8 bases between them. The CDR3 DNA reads TGTGCCAGCAGTGTGTCCGATAATGAGCAGTTCTTC. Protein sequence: CASSVSDNEQFF.

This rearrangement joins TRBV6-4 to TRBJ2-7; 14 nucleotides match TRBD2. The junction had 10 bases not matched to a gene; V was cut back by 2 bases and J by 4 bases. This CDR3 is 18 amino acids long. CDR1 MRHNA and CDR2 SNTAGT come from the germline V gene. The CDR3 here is CASSDPGTSGRDLYEQYV. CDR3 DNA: TGTGCCAGCAGTGACCCCGGGACTAGCGGGAGAGATCTATACGAGCAGTACGTC.

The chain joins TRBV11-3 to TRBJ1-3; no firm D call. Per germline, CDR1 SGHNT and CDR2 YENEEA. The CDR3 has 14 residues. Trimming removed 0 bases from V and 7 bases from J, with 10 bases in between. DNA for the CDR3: TGTGCCAGCAGCTTAGATCCAGCAGCCAACACCATATATTTT. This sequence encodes CASSLDPAANTIYF.

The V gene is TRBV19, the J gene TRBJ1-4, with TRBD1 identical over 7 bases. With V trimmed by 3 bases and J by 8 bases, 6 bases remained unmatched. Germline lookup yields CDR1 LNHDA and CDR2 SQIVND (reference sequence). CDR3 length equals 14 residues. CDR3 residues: CASSIGGGDEKLFF. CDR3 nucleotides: TGTGCCAGTAGTATTGGAGGGGGCGACGAAAAACTGTTTTTT.